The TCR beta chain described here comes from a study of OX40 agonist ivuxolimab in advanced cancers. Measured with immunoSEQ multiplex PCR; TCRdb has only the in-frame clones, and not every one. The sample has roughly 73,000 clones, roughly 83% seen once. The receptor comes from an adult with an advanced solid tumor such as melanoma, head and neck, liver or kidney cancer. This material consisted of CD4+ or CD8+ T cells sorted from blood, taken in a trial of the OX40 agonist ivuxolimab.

The CDR3 DNA follows: TGTGCCAGCAGACGAAGTCCCCTCCACTTT. This codes for CASRRSPLHF. This chain uses TRBV7-9 with TRBJ1-6, with D hard to call. This CDR3 has 10 residues. The germline gives CDR1 SEHNR, CDR2 FQNEAQ (reference sequence). Trimming pared 6 bases from V and 13 bases from J, leaving 7 bases between.